Included here is one T cell receptor beta chain sequence, with context. The study drew donors from healthy Caucasian individuals in Russia aged roughly 6 to 100. Total RNA, at least 6 micrograms per sample, came from PBMCs. The data were obtained in a study of blood T cells in healthy people across ages. Sample-barcoded 5' priming and a J-beta primer mix drove a second PCR of roughly 6 to 12 cycles. TCRdb called the 5' RACE reads again in MiXCR, with one record for every CDR3 protein. The sample has 750,000 to 950,000 distinct CDR3 sequences; roughly 24% are singletons. Trimming stripped 6 bases from V and 2 bases from J, with 8 bases between. Germline CDR1 reads MDHEN; CDR2 reads SYDVKM. This CDR3 is 12 amino acids long. The same sample was also studied in work on T cells of mothers and their children. That paper adds: Second-PCR amplification with M1S added sample barcodes and 2-4 random nucleotides. Some 3 million TCR beta reads per child versus over 9 million per mother.

V is TRBV28 and J is TRBJ2-7, with a possible D match to TRBD1 (6 bases). Sequencing used blood. The clonotype comes from a boy aged 5 to 17 in good health. In nucleotides, the CDR3 is TGTGCCAGCAGCTGGACAGCCTACGAGCAGTACTTC. It encodes CASSWTAYEQYF.